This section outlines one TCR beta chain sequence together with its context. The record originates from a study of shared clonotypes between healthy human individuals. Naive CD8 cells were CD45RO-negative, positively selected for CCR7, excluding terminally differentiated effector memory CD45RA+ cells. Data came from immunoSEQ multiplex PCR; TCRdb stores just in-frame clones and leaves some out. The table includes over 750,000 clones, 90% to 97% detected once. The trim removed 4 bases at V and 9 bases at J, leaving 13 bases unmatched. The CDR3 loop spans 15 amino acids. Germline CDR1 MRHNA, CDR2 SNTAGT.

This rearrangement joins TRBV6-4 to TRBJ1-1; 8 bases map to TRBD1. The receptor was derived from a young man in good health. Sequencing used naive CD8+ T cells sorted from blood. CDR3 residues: CASSVWPGQGAKAFF. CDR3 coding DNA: TGTGCCAGCAGTGTATGGCCTGGGCAGGGGGCAAAAGCTTTCTTT.